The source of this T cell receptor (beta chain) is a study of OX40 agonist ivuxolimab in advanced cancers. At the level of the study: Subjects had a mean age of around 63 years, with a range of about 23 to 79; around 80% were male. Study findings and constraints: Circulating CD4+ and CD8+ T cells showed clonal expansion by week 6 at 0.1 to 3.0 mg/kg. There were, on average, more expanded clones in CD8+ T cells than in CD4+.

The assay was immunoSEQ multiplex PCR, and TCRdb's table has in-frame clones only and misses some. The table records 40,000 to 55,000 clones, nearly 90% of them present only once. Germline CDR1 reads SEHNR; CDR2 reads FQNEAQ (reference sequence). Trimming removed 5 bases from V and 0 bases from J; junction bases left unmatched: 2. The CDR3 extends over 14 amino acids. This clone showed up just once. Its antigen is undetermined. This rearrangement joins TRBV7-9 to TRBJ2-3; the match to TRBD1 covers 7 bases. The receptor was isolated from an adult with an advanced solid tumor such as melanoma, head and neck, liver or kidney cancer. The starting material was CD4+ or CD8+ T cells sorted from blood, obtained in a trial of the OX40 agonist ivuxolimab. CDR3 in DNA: TGTGCCAGCAGCCCCAGGGGGAGCACAGATACGCAGTATTTT. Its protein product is CASSPRGSTDTQYF.